These 24 T cell receptor beta chains were all obtained from the same sample, sequenced in a study of T cells in Graves' hyperthyroidism and ophthalmopathy. Amplification targeted TCR beta CDR3 regions from RNA transcripts. A first-round RT-PCR of the TCR CDR3 used the HTBI primer set. Each CDR3 protein gets one entry after TCRdb re-called the multiplex PCR reads with MiXCR. The table records under 350,000 distinct CDR3 sequences, roughly 21% of them present only once. Sequenced input: blood. All receptors derive from a woman aged 45-60 years with Graves' hyperthyroidism.

This clonotype appeared a few times. The rearrangement links TRBV6-5 to TRBJ2-5; D unclear. The germline gives CDR1 MNHEY, CDR2 SVGAGI. V lost 4 bases and J 0 bases, leaving 9 bases between the germline ends. This CDR3 region has 14 residues. CDR3 amino acids: CASSWWRNQETQYF. The CDR3, as DNA: TGTGCCAGCAGTTGGTGGCGGAACCAAGAGACCCAGTACTTC.

This clonotype turned up a few times. This chain connects TRBV10-3 to TRBJ2-2; 8 positions match TRBD2. The V and J ends lost 6 bases and 6 bases, in that order; junction bases with no gene match: 0. CDR3 length: 12 amino acids. Germline lookup yields CDR1 ENHRY and CDR2 SYGVKD. CDR3 sequence (DNA): TGTGCCATCAGCGGGGGGGCCGGGGAGCTGTTTTTT. Protein sequence: CAISGGAGELFF.

This clonotype occurred many times. The gene calls are TRBV6-1 and TRBJ2-3, with no clear D. The CDR3 loop spans 14 amino acids. From germline, CDR1 is MNHNS and CDR2 SASEGT. Trimming cost V 6 bases and J 5 bases, with 15 bases left between them. CDR3: CASRLENRIDTQYF. CDR3 sequence (DNA): TGTGCCAGCAGGTTGGAGAACCGCATAGATACGCAGTATTTT.

This clonotype was observed at least ten times. The chain employs TRBV6-5 and TRBJ2-1; the D is unclear. Trimming took off 0 bases at V and 6 bases at J, with 9 bases between the two ends. Germline CDR1 and CDR2: MNHEY and SVGAGI. The CDR3 has 14 residues. CDR3 DNA: TGTGCCAGCAGTTACTCGGCGCGGATCAATGAGCAGTTCTTC. Its protein product is CASSYSARINEQFF.

This clonotype was seen only a few times. The rearrangement links TRBV6-2 or TRBV6-3 to TRBJ2-2, with D uncertain. From germline, CDR1 is MNHEY and CDR2 SVGEGT. The CDR3 runs 13 residues. V dropped 6 bases and J dropped 6 bases, with 11 bases sitting between them. CDR3 coding DNA: TGTGCCAGCAGGGGGTTAGGTGCCGGGGAGCTGTTTTTT. Translating gives CASRGLGAGELFF.

The rearrangement uses TRBV29-1 and TRBJ1-5; 7 bases map to TRBD1. CDR3 length: 14 amino acids. The ends lost 7 bases at V and 2 bases at J; junction bases unmatched: 8. Germline CDR1 SQVTM, CDR2 ANQGSEA. This CDR3 reads CSAVAGTGNQPQHF. The CDR3 DNA is TGCAGCGCCGTGGCCGGGACAGGCAATCAGCCCCAGCATTTT.

This clonotype was seen a handful of times. V usage is TRBV7-8 and J usage is TRBJ1-3, with D tentatively TRBD1 (6 bases). Germline CDR1 and CDR2: SGHVS and FQNEAQ. The germline V and J ends were trimmed by 5 bases and 2 bases, with 16 bases remaining between them. This CDR3 spans 16 amino acids. CDR3 sequence reads: CASSAQTGWTGNTIYF. The CDR3 nucleotides read TGTGCCAGCAGCGCTCAGACAGGCTGGACTGGAAACACCATATATTTT.

This clonotype was detected ten times or more. This chain uses TRBV12-3 or TRBV12-4 with TRBJ2-7, with 11 positions matching TRBD2. CDR3 size: 17 residues. The ends lost 5 bases at V and 0 bases at J; junction bases unmatched: 9. The CDR3 protein is CASSVTSGGPSSYEQYF. CDR3 nucleotide sequence: TGTGCCAGCAGTGTTACTAGCGGGGGACCGAGCTCCTACGAGCAGTACTTC.

The chain recombines TRBV10-3 with TRBJ1-5; TRBD1 aligns across 8 bases. Germline CDR1 reads ENHRY; CDR2 reads SYGVKD. After removal of 6 bases from V and 7 bases from J, the junction contained 8 bases not matched to a gene. The CDR3 spans 14 residues. The CDR3 DNA reads TGTGCCATCAGATCTGACAGGGGAATCCAGCCCCAGCATTTT. Translation gives CAIRSDRGIQPQHF.

The rearrangement joins TRBV3-1 to TRBJ2-1; D unresolved. There are 13 residues in the CDR3. Germline loops: CDR1 LGHDT, CDR2 YNNKEL (reference sequence). V lost 1 base and J 9 bases, leaving 10 bases between the germline ends. The CDR3 region has the DNA TGTGCCAGCAGCCAAGGGGCGACTGGTGAGCAGTTCTTC. Translation gives CASSQGATGEQFF.

J is TRBJ2-3 and V is TRBV5-4; D possibly corresponds to TRBD1 (6 bases). CDR3 length equals 18 residues. Germline CDR1 is SGHNT and CDR2 is YYREEE (reference sequence). V lost 3 bases and J lost 1, with 21 bases in between. The CDR3 reads CASSSRAPQRQGTDTQYF. The CDR3 DNA sequence: TGTGCCAGCAGCTCACGCGCTCCCCAACGACAGGGCACAGATACGCAGTATTTT.

A few counts support this clonotype. The chain combines TRBV28 with TRBJ2-7, with D perhaps TRBD2 (5 bases). With 6 bases removed from V and 0 bases from J, the gap between germline ends came to 9 bases. Germline CDR1 reads MDHEN; CDR2 reads SYDVKM. The CDR3 consists of 13 residues. Here the CDR3 reads CASSEDFSYEQYF. CDR3 DNA: TGTGCCAGCAGCGAGGACTTCTCCTACGAGCAGTACTTC.

This clonotype was recorded at least ten times. The chain recombines TRBV7-8 with TRBJ1-2; D might be TRBD1 (5 bases). This CDR3 comprises 14 residues. Deletions cut 3 bases from V and 2 bases from J, with 10 bases between. CDR1 SGHVS and CDR2 FQNEAQ come from the germline V gene. This CDR3 reads CASSFGTDNYGYTF. CDR3 nucleotide sequence: TGTGCCAGCAGCTTCGGGACCGACAACTATGGCTACACCTTC.

This clonotype was counted ten times or more. J is TRBJ1-5 and V is TRBV28; D gene ambiguous. The CDR3 contains 13 residues. Germline V gene data show CDR1 as MDHEN and CDR2 as SYDVKM. Trimming cost V 7 bases and J 3 bases, with 10 bases left between them. In nucleotides, the CDR3 is TGTGCCAGCACCGACGGTCTCAATCAGCCCCAGCATTTT. Encoded protein: CASTDGLNQPQHF.

This clonotype was recorded at least ten times. This sequence joins TRBV11-2 and TRBJ1-1; D uncertain. Germline lookup yields CDR1 SGHAT and CDR2 FQNNGV. This CDR3 comprises 13 residues. V was shortened by 5 bases and J by 1 base, with 8 bases between the two germline ends. CDR3 in DNA: TGTGCCAGCAGCCGCGCACGGAACACTGAAGCTTTCTTT. Protein product: CASSRARNTEAFF. The full variable domain, completed using reference TRBV11-2 and TRBJ1-1, is EAGVAQSPRYKIIEKRQSVAFWCNPISGHATLYWYQQILGQGPKLLIQFQNNGVVDDSQLPKDRFSAERLKGVDSTLKIQPAKLEDSAVYLCASSRARNTEAFFGQGTRLTVV.

This clonotype has ten or more counts. The rearrangement links TRBV5-1 to TRBJ1-1; D might be TRBD1 (6 bases). V was cut by 3 bases and J by 6 bases, with 12 bases left in between. The germline CDR1 and CDR2 sequences are SGHRS and YFSETQ. The CDR3 contains 13 residues. CDR3 nucleotides: TGCGCCAGCAGCTGGAAACAGGGCGCTGAAGCTTTCTTT. Its protein is CASSWKQGAEAFF.

This clonotype was detected ten times or more. J is TRBJ2-1 and V is TRBV10-3; 9 bases align to TRBD2. Germline trimming cut 4 bases from V and 9 bases from J; bases unmatched to any gene: 1. The V gene's germline CDR1 is ENHRY and CDR2 SYGVKD. The CDR3 is 12 amino acids. The CDR3 loop is CAISASGIEQFF. For the CDR3, the DNA is TGTGCCATCAGTGCTAGCGGGATTGAGCAGTTCTTC.

This clonotype appeared many times. This chain links TRBV11-1 with TRBJ2-2; D uncertain. V shed 5 bases and J shed 0 bases, with 13 bases lying between them. This CDR3 is 16 amino acids long. Germline CDR1 is SGHAT and CDR2 is FQDESV (reference sequence). The CDR3, as DNA: TGTGCCAGCAGCCCCCAAGTCTCCGCGAACACCGGGGAGCTGTTTTTT. It codes for CASSPQVSANTGELFF.

The chain recombines TRBV20-1 with TRBJ2-7; D might be TRBD1 or TRBD2, each matching 5 bases. This CDR3 has 19 residues. Trimming removed 3 bases from V and 2 bases from J, with 29 bases in between. CDR1 is DFQATT, CDR2 SNEGSKA, per germline (reference sequence). The CDR3 DNA reads as TGCAGTGCTAGGCTTGGGACCCATACAATCTCCGGGCAACCCTACGAGCAGTACTTC. Amino acids: CSARLGTHTISGQPYEQYF.

This clonotype was recorded at least ten times. V usage is TRBV6-1 and J usage is TRBJ1-5; D unresolved. The germline gives CDR1 MNHNS, CDR2 SASEGT. Trimming took off 3 bases at V and 3 bases at J, with 15 bases between the two ends. CDR3 size: 16 residues. The CDR3 loop is CASSENPGNNNQPQHF. Here the CDR3 DNA reads TGTGCCAGCAGTGAGAATCCCGGGAACAACAATCAGCCCCAGCATTTT.

This clonotype showed up many times. The chain couples TRBV10-3 to TRBJ2-3; 12 positions match TRBD2. J gave up 2 bases and V 10 bases, and 10 bases lay outside the gene matches. The germline CDR1 and CDR2 sequences are ENHRY and SYGVKD. The CDR3 has 16 amino acids. This CDR3 is CASRLAGAGFTDTQYF. Here the CDR3 DNA reads TGTGCCAGCCGACTAGCGGGGGCCGGATTCACAGATACGCAGTATTTT.

V gene TRBV12-3 or TRBV12-4 combines with J gene TRBJ1-1, with 8 bases lining up with TRBD1. The V and J ends lost 5 bases and 4 bases, in that order; junction bases with no gene match: 9. The CDR3 consists of 15 residues. The CDR3 sequence is CASSAGTGASTEAFF. The CDR3 DNA follows: TGTGCCAGCAGTGCCGGGACAGGAGCGAGCACTGAAGCTTTCTTT.

V gene TRBV28 combines with J gene TRBJ1-3; 9 bases are a match to TRBD1. Trimming took 7 bases from V and 8 from J; bases not matched to a gene: 15. CDR1 is MDHEN, CDR2 SYDVKM, per germline. CDR3 length equals 16 residues. CDR3 loop: CASTSGTGKDVDTIYF. The CDR3 coding sequence is TGTGCCAGCACCTCTGGGACAGGGAAAGATGTGGACACCATATATTTT.

This clonotype was recorded many times. The CDR3 nucleotides read TGTGCCAGCAGAGAAGAGGGTGGCGCCTATGGCTACACCTTC. Translation: CASREEGGAYGYTF. This chain connects TRBV27 to TRBJ1-2; the D is unclear. Per the germline V gene, CDR1 is MNHEY and CDR2 is SMNVEV (reference sequence). The CDR3 length is 14 residues. V was cut by 6 bases and J by 4 bases, with 15 bases left in between.